Detailed here is one T cell receptor (beta chain). Its target is unknown. V was shortened by 6 bases and J by 2 bases, with 17 bases between the two germline ends. Germline lookup yields CDR1 MNHEY and CDR2 SVGEGT. The CDR3 runs to 15 residues. This sample is part of a study of T cell responses to AZD1222 COVID-19 vaccine. The study, taken as a whole, reports: Following two doses of AZD1222, Spike-specific TCR breadth and depth rose. White British ancestry dominated among donors, who included more females, and clonal diversity was possibly underestimated. Reports say nearly half of spike-specific TCRs go after unmutated variant regions. It was only 6 or 7 AZD1222 recipients who were seropositive at baseline.

Assay used: immunoSEQ multiplex PCR; TCRdb lists only in-frame clones, some missing. The sample includes over 130,000 clones, 88% seen only once; the top ten take nearly 3.5%. The chain employs TRBV6-2 or TRBV6-3 and TRBJ2-7; D is possibly TRBD1 (7 bases). This TCR derives from an adult in good health. Sequenced material: peripheral blood, taken on day 0 of AZD1222 vaccination. The CDR3, as DNA: TGTGCCAGCAGCCCCACAGGGGACTCAACCTACGAGCAGTACTTC. This codes for CASSPTGDSTYEQYF.